This record covers a single TCR beta chain. The V and J ends lost 3 bases and 4 bases, in that order; junction bases with no gene match: 10. This CDR3 is 16 amino acids long. Germline V gives CDR1 SGDLS, CDR2 YYNGEE. This sample was included in a study of cytomegalovirus exposure and HLA in healthy donors. Primers included in the PCR were 60 Vbeta and 13 Jbeta primers. TCRdb's table, derived via immunoSEQ multiplex PCR, lists solely in-frame clones and lacks some. Its table records tens of thousands of clones. This clonotype was sampled from a man aged 25-40 years in good health and CMV-seronegative. Material for sequencing was PBMCs. The chain combines TRBV9 with TRBJ2-7; the match to TRBD2 covers 10 bases. The CDR3 sequence is CASSDGASGGVYEQYF. In DNA, the CDR3 is TGTGCCAGCAGCGACGGAGCAAGCGGGGGGGTTTACGAGCAGTACTTC.